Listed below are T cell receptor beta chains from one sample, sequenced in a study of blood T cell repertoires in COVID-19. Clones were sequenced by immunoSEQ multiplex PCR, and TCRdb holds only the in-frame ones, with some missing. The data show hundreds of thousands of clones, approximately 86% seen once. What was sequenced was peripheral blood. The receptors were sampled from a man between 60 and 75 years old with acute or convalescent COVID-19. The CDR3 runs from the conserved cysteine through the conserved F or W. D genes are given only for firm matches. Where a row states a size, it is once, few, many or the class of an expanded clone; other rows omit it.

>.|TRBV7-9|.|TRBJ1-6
CASSQGGVTYNSPLHF
TGTGCCAGCAGCCAAGGGGGGGTGACATATAATTCACCCCTCCACTTT
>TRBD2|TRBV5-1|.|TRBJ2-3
CASSLAPLAGLASTDTQYF
TGCGCCAGCAGCTTGGCCCCCCTAGCGGGGTTAGCTAGCACAGATACGCAGTATTTT
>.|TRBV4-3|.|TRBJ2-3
CASSPGVYTDTQYF
TGCGCCAGCAGCCCCGGAGTTTACACAGATACGCAGTATTTT
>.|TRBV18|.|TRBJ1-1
CASSPTTGNTEAFF
TGTGCCAGCTCCCCAACGACAGGGAACACTGAAGCTTTCTTT
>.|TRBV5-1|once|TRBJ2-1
CASSLRQVDEQFF
TGCGCCAGCAGCTTGCGACAGGTCGATGAGCAGTTCTTC
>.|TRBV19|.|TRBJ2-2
CASSNGGGELFF
TGTGCCAGTAGTAACGGAGGCGGGGAGCTGTTTTTT
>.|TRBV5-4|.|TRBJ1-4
CASSPGAANEKLFF
TGTGCCAGCAGCCCAGGGGCAGCTAATGAAAAACTGTTTTTT
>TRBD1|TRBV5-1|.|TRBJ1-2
CASSSGTELYGYTF
TGCGCCAGCAGCTCGGGGACAGAGCTCTATGGCTACACCTTC
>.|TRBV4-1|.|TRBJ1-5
CASSQQAGHRNQPQHF
TGCGCCAGCAGCCAACAAGCGGGACACCGCAATCAGCCCCAGCATTTT
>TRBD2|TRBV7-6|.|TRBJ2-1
CASSLGTSGGGNEQFF
TGTGCCAGCAGCTTAGGGACTAGCGGGGGGGGTAATGAGCAGTTCTTC
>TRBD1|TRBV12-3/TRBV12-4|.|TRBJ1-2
CASSSGGAQGYTF
TGTGCCAGCAGTTCAGGGGGCGCTCAGGGCTACACCTTC
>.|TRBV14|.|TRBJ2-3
CASSLQLADTQYF
TGTGCCAGCAGCCTTCAACTGGCAGATACGCAGTATTTT
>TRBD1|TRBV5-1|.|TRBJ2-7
CASSFGRGLFTYEQYF
TGCGCCAGCAGCTTCGGCAGGGGGCTTTTCACCTACGAGCAGTACTTC
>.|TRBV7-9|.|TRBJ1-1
CASSLQREAFF
TGTGCCAGCAGCTTGCAGAGGGAAGCTTTCTTT
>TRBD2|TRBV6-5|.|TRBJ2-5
CASSPGLAGSETQYF
TGTGCCAGCAGCCCCGGACTAGCGGGGTCGGAGACCCAGTACTTC
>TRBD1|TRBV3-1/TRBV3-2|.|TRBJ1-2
CASSHTTGSYGYTF
TGTGCCAGCAGCCACACGACAGGGTCCTATGGCTACACCTTC
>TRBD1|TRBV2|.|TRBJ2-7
CASSVSDRTSTEQYF
TGTGCCAGCAGTGTTTCGGACAGGACCTCTACCGAGCAGTACTTC
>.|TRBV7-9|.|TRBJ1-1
CASSLAPAHGQSNTEAFF
TGTGCCAGCAGCTTAGCCCCCGCCCACGGACAGTCGAACACTGAAGCTTTCTTT
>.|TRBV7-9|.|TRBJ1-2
CASSSGASNYGYTF
TGTGCCAGCAGCTCAGGTGCCTCTAACTATGGCTACACCTTC
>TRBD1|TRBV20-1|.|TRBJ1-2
CSASDSDRGYGYTF
TGCAGTGCTAGTGACTCGGACAGGGGTTATGGCTACACCTTC
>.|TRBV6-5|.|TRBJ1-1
CASGTRVNTEAFF
TGTGCCAGCGGTACCAGGGTGAACACTGAAGCTTTCTTT
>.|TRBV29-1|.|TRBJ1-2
CSATGSIANYGYTF
TGCAGCGCTACCGGGTCGATAGCTAACTATGGCTACACCTTC
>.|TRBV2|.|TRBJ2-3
CASRGDSPPSTDTQYF
TGTGCCAGCAGAGGGGACTCCCCGCCGTCCACAGATACGCAGTATTTT
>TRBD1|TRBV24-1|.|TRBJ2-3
CATSHGGQGADTQYF
TGTGCCACCAGTCATGGGGGGCAGGGGGCCGATACGCAGTATTTT
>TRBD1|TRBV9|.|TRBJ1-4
CASSEGTGRHEKLFF
TGTGCCAGCAGCGAAGGGACAGGGCGGCATGAAAAACTGTTTTTT
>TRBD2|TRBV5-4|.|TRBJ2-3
CASSLESRTSFPTDTQYF
TGTGCCAGCAGCTTGGAATCACGGACTAGCTTCCCGACAGATACGCAGTATTTT
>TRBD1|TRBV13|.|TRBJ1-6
CASSLGLGGVNAPLHF
TGTGCCAGCAGCTTAGGCCTAGGGGGCGTTAATGCACCCCTCCACTTT
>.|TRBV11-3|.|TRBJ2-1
CASSLKAGALQDEQFF
TGTGCCAGCAGCTTAAAGGCGGGGGCACTACAAGATGAGCAGTTCTTC
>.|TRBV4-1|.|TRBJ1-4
CASSQDGAALNEKLFF
TGCGCCAGCAGCCAAGATGGGGCAGCCCTTAATGAAAAACTGTTTTTT
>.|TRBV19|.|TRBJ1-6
CASSIQDGDGALHF
TGTGCCAGTAGTATTCAGGACGGGGATGGGGCCCTCCACTTT
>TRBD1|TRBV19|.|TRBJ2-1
CASSTTSGQGSRVSGQFF
TGTGCCAGTAGTACGACCTCGGGACAGGGCAGTAGGGTGAGTGGGCAGTTCTTC
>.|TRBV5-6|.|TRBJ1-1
CASSIQLYDTEAFF
TGTGCCAGCAGCATCCAACTTTATGACACTGAAGCTTTCTTT
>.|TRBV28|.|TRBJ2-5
CASSLPGGAEETQYF
TGTGCCAGCTCGCTACCGGGGGGCGCGGAAGAGACCCAGTACTTC
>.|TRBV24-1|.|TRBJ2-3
CATSDQTTASTDTQYF
TGTGCCACCAGTGATCAGACAACCGCTAGCACAGATACGCAGTATTTT
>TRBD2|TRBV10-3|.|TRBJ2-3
CAISDPGGGAGGRNTQYF
TGTGCCATCAGTGACCCCGGGGGGGGAGCGGGGGGTCGGAATACGCAGTATTTT
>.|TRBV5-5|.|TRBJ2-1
CASSPRGSGNEQFF
TGTGCCAGCAGCCCTCGGGGTAGCGGTAATGAGCAGTTCTTC
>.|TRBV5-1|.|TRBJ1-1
CASSQFRGSNTEAFF
TGCGCCAGCAGCCAATTCAGGGGATCTAACACTGAAGCTTTCTTT
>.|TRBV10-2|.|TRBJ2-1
CASSERQTSYNEQFF
TGCGCCAGCAGTGAGAGACAGACATCCTACAATGAGCAGTTCTTC
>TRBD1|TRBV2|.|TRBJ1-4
CASKAQGAREKLFF
TGTGCCAGCAAGGCACAGGGGGCTCGCGAAAAACTGTTTTTT
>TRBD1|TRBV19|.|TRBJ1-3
CASRAPGQSYQASGNTIYF
TGTGCCAGTCGTGCCCCGGGACAGTCTTACCAAGCTTCAGGAAACACCATATATTTT
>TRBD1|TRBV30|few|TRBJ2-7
CAWNDRGYSYEQYF
TGTGCCTGGAATGACAGGGGGTACTCCTACGAGCAGTACTTC
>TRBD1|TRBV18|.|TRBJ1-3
CASSPGQGAASGNTIYF
TGTGCCAGCTCACCAGGACAGGGGGCGGCTTCTGGAAACACCATATATTTT
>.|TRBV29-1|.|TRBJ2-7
CSVGFLAGRSSYEQYF
TGCAGCGTTGGCTTCCTGGCAGGCCGAAGCTCCTACGAGCAGTACTTC
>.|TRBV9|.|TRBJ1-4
CASGLGGLGEKLFF
TGTGCCAGCGGGCTCGGGGGGCTGGGAGAAAAACTGTTTTTT
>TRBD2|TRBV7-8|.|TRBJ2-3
CASSARTSGSTDTQYF
TGTGCCAGCAGCGCCAGGACTAGCGGTAGTACAGATACGCAGTATTTT
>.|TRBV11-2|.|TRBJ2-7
CASRVGGVVNEQYF
TGTGCCAGCCGAGTTGGAGGGGTGGTGAACGAGCAGTACTTC
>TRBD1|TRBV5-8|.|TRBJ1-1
CASSYYRDRAPQTF
TGTGCCAGCAGCTACTACCGGGACAGGGCTCCCCAGACTTTT
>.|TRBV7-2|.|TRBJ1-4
CASSLGGNNEKLFF
TGTGCCAGCAGCTTAGGAGGGAATAATGAAAAACTGTTTTTT
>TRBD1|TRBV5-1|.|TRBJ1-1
CASSLTGTGVTEAFF
TGCGCCAGCAGCTTAACCGGGACAGGGGTCACTGAAGCTTTCTTT
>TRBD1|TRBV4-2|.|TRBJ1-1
CASSQEGQGVGNTEAFF
TGTGCCAGCAGCCAAGAGGGGCAGGGGGTGGGAAACACTGAAGCTTTCTTT
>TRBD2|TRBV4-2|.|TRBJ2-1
CASSQTGTSEKGYYNEQFF
TGTGCCAGCAGCCAAACCGGGACTAGCGAGAAGGGCTACTACAATGAGCAGTTCTTC
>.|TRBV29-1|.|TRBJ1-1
CSARFTGRDTEAFF
TGCAGCGCACGATTCACAGGGAGAGACACTGAAGCTTTCTTT